This entry describes one T cell receptor (beta chain). Its target is not known. The V gene end was trimmed by 5 bases and the J gene end by 7 bases; junction bases not matched to a gene: 11. The CDR3 spans 15 residues. Germline V gives CDR1 MNHEY, CDR2 SMNVEV (reference sequence). Sequenced material consisted of expressed TCRB transcripts (all of the isolated RNA was reverse transcribed). Only in-frame clones appear in the TCRdb table, and some are missing; sequencing was by immunoSEQ multiplex PCR. The sample holds around 16,000 clones, approximately 70% seen once. Via the markers CD45RO/CCR7/CD25/CD127/CD95/CD27, stem cell-like memory, regulatory, central memory and naive CD4+ cells were sorted. This sample is part of a study of beta chain features in type 1 diabetes. Study-wide points: Among patients with Type 1 diabetes, TCRB CDR3s were moderately but significantly shorter in every one of the four CD4+ subsets. For TCRB rearrangement, an influence of HLA type remained unresolved here.

This clonotype originated in a man aged 30 to 39 with type 1 diabetes. Input material: stem cell memory CD4+ T cells from blood. V is TRBV27 and J is TRBJ1-5; 7 bases are shared with TRBD1. The CDR3 DNA reads as TGTGCCAGCAGTGCCACAGGGGTATTGACCCAGCCCCAGCATTTT. It specifies CASSATGVLTQPQHF.